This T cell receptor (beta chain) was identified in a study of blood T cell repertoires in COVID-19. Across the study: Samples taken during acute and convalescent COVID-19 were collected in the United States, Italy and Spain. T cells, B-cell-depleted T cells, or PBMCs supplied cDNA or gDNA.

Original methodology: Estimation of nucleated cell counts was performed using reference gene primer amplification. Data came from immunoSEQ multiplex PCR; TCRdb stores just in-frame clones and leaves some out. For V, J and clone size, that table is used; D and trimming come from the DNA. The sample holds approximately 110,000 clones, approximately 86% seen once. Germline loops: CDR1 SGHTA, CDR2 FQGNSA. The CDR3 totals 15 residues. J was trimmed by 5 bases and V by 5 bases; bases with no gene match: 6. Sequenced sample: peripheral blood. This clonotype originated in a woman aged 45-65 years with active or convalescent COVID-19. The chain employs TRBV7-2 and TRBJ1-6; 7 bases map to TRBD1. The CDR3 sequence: CASSPMTGNNSPLHF. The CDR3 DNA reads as TGTGCCAGCAGCCCCATGACAGGGAATAATTCACCCCTCCACTTT. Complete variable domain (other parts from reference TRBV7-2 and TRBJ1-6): GAGVSQSPSNKVTEKGKDVELRCDPISGHTALYWYRQSLGQGLEFLIYFQGNSAPDKSGLPSDRFSAERTGGSVSTLTIQRTQQEDSAVYLCASSPMTGNNSPLHFGNGTRLTVT.